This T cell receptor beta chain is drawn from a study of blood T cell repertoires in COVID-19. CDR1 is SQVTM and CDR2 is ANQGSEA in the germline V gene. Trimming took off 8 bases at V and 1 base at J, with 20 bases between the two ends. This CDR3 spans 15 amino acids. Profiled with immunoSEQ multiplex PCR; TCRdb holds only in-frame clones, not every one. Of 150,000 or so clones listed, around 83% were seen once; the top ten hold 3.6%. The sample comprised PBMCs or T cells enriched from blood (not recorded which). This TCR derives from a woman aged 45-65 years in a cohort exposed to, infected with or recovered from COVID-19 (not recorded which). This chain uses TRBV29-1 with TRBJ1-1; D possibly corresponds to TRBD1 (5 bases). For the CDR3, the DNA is TGCAGCTTTGGCATAATGCGGGGGACGAACACTGAAGCTTTCTTT. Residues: CSFGIMRGTNTEAFF.